This is a list of T cell receptor beta chains from one sample in a study of Graves' ophthalmopathy and Graves' hyperthyroidism. TCRdb re-derived calls from the multiplex PCR reads in MiXCR, one entry per CDR3 protein. The data hold hundreds of thousands of distinct CDR3 sequences, with about 20% observed a single time. The sample was peripheral blood. The receptors stem from a woman under 30 with stable Graves' hyperthyroidism. Some clones in this sample may be carry-over from other donors' samples. Each CDR3 is given with its conserved first and last residue. A D gene is named only where the DNA matches it firmly. For some rows the clone size is stated as once, few or many, or as a class when expanded; others skip it.

D gene,clone size,J gene,V gene,CDR3 length,CDR3 DNA,CDR3 protein
NA,many,TRBJ1-1,TRBV6-2/TRBV6-3,13,TGTGCCAGCACCCTTGGACAGCGGACTAAAGCTTTCTTT,CASTLGQRTKAFF
NA,many,TRBJ1-2,TRBV6-5,14,TGTGCCAGCAGTTACTCGAGATTAAACTATGGCTACACCTTC,CASSYSRLNYGYTF
TRBD1,many,TRBJ2-4,TRBV7-9,15,TGTGCCAGCAGCCGAATGACAGGGATTGCGAACATTCAGTACTTC,CASSRMTGIANIQYF
NA,NA,TRBJ2-7,TRBV29-1,13,TGCAGCGTTGTGGCAGGGATCGTCGACGAGCAGTACTTC,CSVVAGIVDEQYF
TRBD1,NA,TRBJ2-2,TRBV28,14,TGTGCCAGCAACGCCGGGACAGTTTCCGGGGAGCTGTTTTTT,CASNAGTVSGELFF
NA,many,TRBJ1-2,TRBV4-1,14,TGCGCCAGCAGCCCTCTAACAGGGCGTGATGGCTACACCTTC,CASSPLTGRDGYTF
NA,NA,TRBJ1-2,TRBV6-1,17,TGTGCCAGCAGTGCCCCAGCGGGAGTAATGAGGAATTATGGCTACACCTTC,CASSAPAGVMRNYGYTF
NA,many,TRBJ2-2,TRBV20-1,14,TGCAGTGCTAGAGATTCGAGGGTGGCCGGGGAGCTGTTTTTT,CSARDSRVAGELFF
NA,many,TRBJ1-2,TRBV11-2,13,TGTGCCAGCAGCTTAAAGGTCCACTATGGCTACACCTTC,CASSLKVHYGYTF
TRBD1,many,TRBJ1-5,TRBV2,14,TGTGCCAGCAGCCTTGACAGGGCAAATCAGCCCCAGCATTTT,CASSLDRANQPQHF
NA,NA,TRBJ2-7,TRBV29-1,14,TGCAGCGTTGAAGGGCAGGGGTTAGACTACGAGCAGTACTTC,CSVEGQGLDYEQYF
TRBD1,NA,TRBJ1-5,TRBV28,12,TGTGCCACCATACAGGGGTATCAGCCCCAGCATTTT,CATIQGYQPQHF
NA,many,TRBJ2-2,TRBV9,14,TGTGCCAGCAGCGTACCCCCAAACACCGGGGAGCTGTTTTTT,CASSVPPNTGELFF
TRBD2,many,TRBJ2-7,TRBV6-1,14,TGTGCCAGCATGGGACTAGCGACGTTTTTCGAGCAGTACTTC,CASMGLATFFEQYF
NA,NA,TRBJ2-7,TRBV6-5,12,TGTGCCAGCAGTTACCGACCCTACGAGCAGTACTTC,CASSYRPYEQYF
NA,many,TRBJ2-2,TRBV12-3/TRBV12-4,13,TGTGCCAGCAGTCCTGGACTCACCGGGGAGCTGTTTTTT,CASSPGLTGELFF
NA,many,TRBJ2-7,TRBV11-2,13,TGTGCCAGCAGCTTAGAACAGATATACGAGCAGTACTTC,CASSLEQIYEQYF
TRBD2,many,TRBJ2-7,TRBV11-1,16,TGTGCCAGCAGCTTAGGCTTTGCTAGCGGGGCCTACGAGCAGTACTTC,CASSLGFASGAYEQYF
NA,many,TRBJ1-1,TRBV5-1,14,TGCGCCAGCAGCTGGAGAAGTGGGAACACTGAAGCTTTCTTT,CASSWRSGNTEAFF
NA,many,TRBJ1-2,TRBV15,13,TGTGCCACCAGCAAAAAGTTAAACTATGGCTACACCTTC,CATSKKLNYGYTF
NA,once,TRBJ2-7,TRBV6-2/TRBV6-3,18,TGTGCCAGCAGTTACTCCGGGTCGGGGGTAGGGACCACCTACGAGCAGTACTTC,CASSYSGSGVGTTYEQYF
NA,many,TRBJ2-5,TRBV7-2,14,TGTGCCAGCAGTATAGCGGTGACGGGGGAGACCCAGTACTTC,CASSIAVTGETQYF
TRBD1,many,TRBJ1-5,TRBV29-1,14,TGCAGCGTTGAGGGGACAGGGGACAATCAGCCCCAGCATTTT,CSVEGTGDNQPQHF
TRBD2,many,TRBJ2-2,TRBV6-1,15,TGTGCCAGCAGACCTAGCGGGGGGAACACCGGGGAGCTGTTTTTT,CASRPSGGNTGELFF
TRBD1,NA,TRBJ1-1,TRBV5-6,17,TGTGCCAGCAGCTCCCGGGACAGGGCCGTTATGAACACTGAAGCTTTCTTT,CASSSRDRAVMNTEAFF
NA,few,TRBJ1-2,TRBV6-1,14,TGTGCCAGCAGTCCACAACATTTGACACAAGGCTACACCTTC,CASSPQHLTQGYTF
NA,many,TRBJ1-1,TRBV6-1,15,TGTGCCAGCACCGAACACAGGGAGATGGCCACTGAAGCTTTCTTT,CASTEHREMATEAFF
NA,NA,TRBJ1-6,TRBV12-3/TRBV12-4,15,TGTGCCAGCAGTTTGAGACAGATCTATAATTCACCCCTCCACTTT,CASSLRQIYNSPLHF
TRBD1,many,TRBJ1-5,TRBV24-1,15,TGTGCCACCAGTGATACTAGACAGGGAAATCAGCCCCAGCATTTT,CATSDTRQGNQPQHF
NA,once,TRBJ2-5,TRBV7-7,13,TGTGCTAGCAGCTCGGACAGTGAAGAGACCCAGTACTTC,CASSSDSEETQYF
NA,NA,TRBJ1-1,TRBV15,14,TGTGCCACCAGCAGAGATCAGGAAGACACTGAAGCTTTCTTT,CATSRDQEDTEAFF
TRBD2,many,TRBJ2-2,TRBV20-1,14,TGCAGTCCTAGCGGGGAGGCGAACACCGGGGAGCTGTTTTTT,CSPSGEANTGELFF
NA,few,TRBJ2-7,TRBV6-5,15,TGTGCCAGCAGTTACCCGGGACGAAACTCCTACGAGCAGTACTTC,CASSYPGRNSYEQYF
TRBD1,many,TRBJ1-6,TRBV19,15,TGTGCCACGGCCTTCACAGGGGGGAATAATTCACCCCTCCACTTT,CATAFTGGNNSPLHF
TRBD1,NA,TRBJ2-7,TRBV7-8,16,TGTGCCAGCAGCATCTACAGGGGGAAGAGCTCCTACGAGCAGTACTTC,CASSIYRGKSSYEQYF
NA,many,TRBJ1-5,TRBV28,14,TGTGCCAGCAGCTTTACAGGGATAAATCAGCCCCAGCATTTT,CASSFTGINQPQHF
NA,many,TRBJ1-5,TRBV2,15,TGTGCCAGCAGATACAGTGCCCAAATCACGCAGCCCCAGCATTTT,CASRYSAQITQPQHF
TRBD2,many,TRBJ2-7,TRBV28,14,TGTGCCATCGTACAGACTAGCGGGAGCAACGAGCAGTACTTC,CAIVQTSGSNEQYF
NA,few,TRBJ1-3,TRBV11-2,16,TGTGCCAGCAGCTCTTCCTACGTTGCAGCTGGAAACACCATATATTTT,CASSSSYVAAGNTIYF
TRBD1,few,TRBJ2-2,TRBV11-2,16,TGTGCCAGCAGCTTAATGGGACAGGGGAACACCGGGGAGCTGTTTTTT,CASSLMGQGNTGELFF
NA,NA,TRBJ2-2,TRBV6-2/TRBV6-3,16,TGTGCCAGCAGTTCAGGGCACCATGGGGCCACCGGGGAGCTGTTTTTT,CASSSGHHGATGELFF
NA,many,TRBJ2-7,TRBV27,15,TGTGCCAGCAGCACCCGACTGGGACTGGGCTCCGAGCAGTACTTC,CASSTRLGLGSEQYF
NA,few,TRBJ1-2,TRBV12-3/TRBV12-4,13,TGTGCCAGCAGTCTCCAGGTTCTCTATGGCTACACCTTC,CASSLQVLYGYTF
NA,many,TRBJ1-1,TRBV6-1,13,TGTGCCAGCAGTGATCTTTGGGCAGCGGAAGCTTTCTTT,CASSDLWAAEAFF
NA,NA,TRBJ1-2,TRBV6-2/TRBV6-3,13,TGTGCCAGCAGTTACGGGCAGGGTATCGCCTACACCTTC,CASSYGQGIAYTF
NA,many,TRBJ1-1,TRBV9,15,TGTGCCAGCAGCGTAGCATCGGGGGCGTGGACTGAAGCTTTCTTT,CASSVASGAWTEAFF
TRBD2,NA,TRBJ2-7,TRBV18,15,TGTGCCAGCTCACGGGGAGCGGGAGGGCCGGAAGAGCAGTACTTC,CASSRGAGGPEEQYF
NA,NA,TRBJ2-5,TRBV9,14,TGTGCCAGCAGCCCCGGCTGGGGGGAAGAGACCCAGTACTTC,CASSPGWGEETQYF
TRBD1,few,TRBJ1-2,TRBV20-1,14,TGCAGTGCTAGAAGCGGGACAGGGAGGGATGGCTACACCTTC,CSARSGTGRDGYTF
NA,few,TRBJ1-5,TRBV6-7,18,TGTGCCAGCAGTTACCCCGAGAGAGGCAGGGAACGCAATCAGCCCCAGCATTTT,CASSYPERGRERNQPQHF
TRBD1,many,TRBJ1-6,TRBV5-1,15,TGCGCCAGCAGCCAAAGGGGGACAGATAATTCACCCCTCCACTTT,CASSQRGTDNSPLHF
NA,NA,TRBJ2-2,TRBV13,18,TGTGCCAGCAGCTTAAGAGGCATCGCTTTTCCGAACACCGGGGAGCTGTTTTTT,CASSLRGIAFPNTGELFF
TRBD2,many,TRBJ2-5,TRBV4-2,17,TGTGCCAGCAGCCAATTCTCCGGCGGGGGGGTACAAGAGACCCAGTACTTC,CASSQFSGGGVQETQYF
NA,few,TRBJ1-1,TRBV7-3,16,TGTGCCAGCACCAAACTGGTGTCGGACAGTCTAAATGAAGCTTTCTTT,CASTKLVSDSLNEAFF
TRBD1,few,TRBJ1-1,TRBV11-2,15,TGTGCCAGCAGCCAATTGGACAGGGGGTTTCGTGAAGCTTTCTTT,CASSQLDRGFREAFF
NA,many,TRBJ2-4,TRBV28,14,TGTGCCAGCAGTTTATCTCTAAGGGGGTCCATTCAGTACTTC,CASSLSLRGSIQYF
TRBD1,few,TRBJ1-6,TRBV18,15,TGTGCCAGCTCACCATCCCCGGGACAGAATTCACCCCTCCACTTT,CASSPSPGQNSPLHF
NA,NA,TRBJ2-7,TRBV30,15,TGTGCCTGGAGTGGTGGCAGGGTAGTCACCTACGAGCAGTACTTC,CAWSGGRVVTYEQYF